One and the same sample provided the 17 T cell receptor beta chains below, sequenced in a study of shared clonotypes between healthy human individuals. Naive CD8 isolation took CD45RO-negative cells positively selected for CCR7 and excluded terminally differentiated effector memory CD45RA+ cells. Sequenced by immunoSEQ multiplex PCR; TCRdb stores in-frame clones only, minus some. The table shows approximately 740,000 clones, with 80% to 95% occurring only once. Sequenced: naive CD8+ T cells sorted from blood. These receptors were taken from a man aged 25 to 40 in good health.

This chain's CDR3 is CASPRGYEQYF. The CDR3 bases are TGCGCCAGCCCTAGGGGCTACGAGCAGTACTTC. V usage is TRBV23-1 and J usage is TRBJ2-7, with D perhaps TRBD1 (5 bases). TRBV23-1 carries the ORF label, with uncertain function. This CDR3 region has 11 residues. V was shortened by 8 bases and J by 3 bases, with 8 bases between the two germline ends.

The gene calls are TRBV7-8 and TRBJ2-7; D gene ambiguous. Between the trimmed V and J ends, which lost 0 bases and 3 bases, there was a span of 6 bases. Germline lookup yields CDR1 SGHVS and CDR2 FQNEAQ. The CDR3 has 13 amino acids. CDR3 region: CASSLAGSYEQYF. CDR3 bases: TGTGCCAGCAGCTTAGCGGGAAGCTACGAGCAGTACTTC.

The CDR3 DNA follows: TGTGCCAGCAGCTTAGAAGGACAGCCCCATGAGCAGTTCTTC. Residues: CASSLEGQPHEQFF. V is TRBV7-9 and J is TRBJ2-1; a weak D match, TRBD1 (6 bases). Germline V gene sequence: CDR1 SEHNR, CDR2 FQNEAQ (reference sequence). V was clipped by 1 base and J by 8 bases, with 12 bases between them. This CDR3 contains 14 residues.

This chain uses TRBV28 with TRBJ2-7; maybe TRBD2 (6 bases). This CDR3 region has 14 residues. Germline loops: CDR1 MDHEN, CDR2 SYDVKM. V gave up 2 bases and J gave up 4 bases, with 12 bases separating them. The CDR3 region is CASSLRGRRYEQYF. The CDR3 DNA reads TGTGCCAGCAGTTTAAGAGGGAGGCGATACGAGCAGTACTTC. Full variable domain (missing parts from reference TRBV28 and TRBJ2-7): DVKVTQSSRYLVKRTGEKVFLECVQDMDHENMFWYRQDPGLGLRLIYFSYDVKMKEKGDIPEGYSVSREKKERFSLILESASTNQTSMYLCASSLRGRRYEQYFGPGTRLTVT.

This clone appeared once. Other DNA sequences in this specimen translate into the identical CDR3. The V call is TRBV7-9, the J call TRBJ2-1, with 10 bases identical to TRBD2. The CDR3 consists of 14 residues. V shed 5 bases and J 4 bases; nucleotides not matched to a gene: 2. Germline V gives CDR1 SEHNR, CDR2 FQNEAQ (reference sequence). DNA for the CDR3: TGTGCCAGCAGCGGGACTAGCGTGTACAATGAGCAGTTCTTC. Protein sequence: CASSGTSVYNEQFF. The full variable domain, in which reference TRBV7-9 and TRBJ2-1 provide the parts outside the CDR3, is DTGVSQNPRHKITKRGQNVTFRCDPISEHNRLYWYRQTLGQGPEFLTYFQNEAQLEKSRLLSDRFSAERPKGSFSTLEIQRTEQGDSAMYLCASSGTSVYNEQFFGPGTRLTVL.

The V and J genes are TRBV14 and TRBJ1-1; D gene ambiguous. The CDR3 runs 13 residues. Deletions cut 6 bases from V and 1 base from J, with 9 bases between. Germline values: CDR1 SGHDN, CDR2 FVKESK. The CDR3 spells CASSWTENTEAFF. The DNA for the CDR3 is TGTGCCAGCAGTTGGACGGAGAACACTGAAGCTTTCTTT.

This rearrangement joins TRBV5-6 to TRBJ2-7; D is unresolved. V lost 1 base and J lost 0, with 11 bases in between. Germline V CDR1 and CDR2: SGHDT, YYEEEE. The CDR3 contains 15 residues. CDR3 in DNA: TGTGCCAGCAGCTTGTATCTGCAGCCCTCCTACGAGCAGTACTTC. Encoded protein: CASSLYLQPSYEQYF.

J is TRBJ2-5 and V is TRBV29-1; 7 nucleotides align to TRBD2. Germline V lookup: CDR1 SQVTM, CDR2 ANQGSEA. The CDR3 loop spans 15 amino acids. The V and J ends lost 7 bases and 7 bases, in that order; junction bases with no gene match: 18. In nucleotides, the CDR3 is TGCAGCGCCGACGGGACTACAGCCCAGGTGGGGACCCAGTACTTC. This encodes CSADGTTAQVGTQYF.

The chain uses TRBV5-1 and TRBJ2-3, with a possible D match to TRBD1 (5 bases). Germline values: CDR1 SGHRS, CDR2 YFSETQ. The CDR3 covers 13 residues. Trimming took 7 bases from V and 2 from J, leaving 11 bases between them. CDR3 protein: CASEQDNTDTQYF. As DNA, the CDR3 is TGCGCCAGCGAGCAGGACAACACAGATACGCAGTATTTT.

The chain links TRBV7-9 to TRBJ1-3; D perhaps matches TRBD1 (5 bases). This CDR3 region has 16 residues. The germline V and J ends were trimmed by 3 bases and 0 bases, with 12 bases remaining between them. The germline V gene has CDR1 SEHNR and CDR2 FQNEAQ (reference sequence). The chain's CDR3 is CASSFTGGNSGNTIYF. The CDR3 nucleotides read TGTGCCAGCAGCTTTACAGGAGGCAACTCTGGAAACACCATATATTTT.

The rearrangement uses TRBV5-5 and TRBJ2-1; weak D call: TRBD2 (6 bases). The germline V gene has CDR1 SGHKS and CDR2 YYEKEE (reference sequence). CDR3 length: 15 amino acids. V was pared by 2 bases and J by 1 base, with 10 bases between. Here the CDR3 DNA reads TGTGCCAGCAGCTTCTTAGCGGAATCCTACAATGAGCAGTTCTTC. Encoded protein: CASSFLAESYNEQFF.

The chain uses TRBV7-8 and TRBJ2-7; 10 bases agree with TRBD1. CDR3 length equals 17 residues. V trimming: 5 bases; J trimming: 4 bases; junction bases outside the gene matches: 14. The germline CDR1 and CDR2 sequences are SGHVS and FQNEAQ. DNA for the CDR3: TGTGCCAGCAGCCAAATTGACAGGGGGCCCTTTTTTTACGAGCAGTACTTC. As protein: CASSQIDRGPFFYEQYF. Full variable domain (outside the CDR3, taken from reference TRBV7-8 and TRBJ2-7): GAGVSQSPRYKVAKRGQDVALRCDPISGHVSLFWYQQALGQGPEFLTYFQNEAQLDKSGLPSDRFFAERPEGSVSTLKIQRTQQEDSAVYLCASSQIDRGPFFYEQYFGPGTRLTVT.

This chain uses TRBV13 with TRBJ2-2, with D hard to call. Germline CDR1 reads PRHDT; CDR2 reads FYEKMQ (reference sequence). CDR3 length equals 14 residues. V lost 4 bases and J 4 bases, leaving 10 bases between the germline ends. Here the CDR3 reads CASSSSGFTGELFF. The CDR3 DNA is TGTGCCAGCAGCTCAAGTGGATTCACCGGGGAGCTGTTTTTT.

This rearrangement joins TRBV11-3 to TRBJ2-3, with D tentatively TRBD1 or TRBD2 (7 bases each). V was cut by 4 bases and J by 8 bases, with 19 bases left in between. The CDR3 is made up of 15 amino acids. Germline CDR1 SGHNT, CDR2 YENEEA. CDR3 sequence reads: CASSSTGEGWGTQYF. DNA for the CDR3: TGTGCCAGCAGCTCTACAGGGGAGGGATGGGGTACGCAGTATTTT.

Concerning this clone: Other DNA sequences in this specimen translate into the identical CDR3. The J gene is TRBJ1-1, the V gene TRBV27; D may be TRBD1 (6 bases). CDR1 MNHEY and CDR2 SMNVEV come from the germline V gene (reference sequence). V lost 2 bases to trimming and J lost 5 bases, with 9 bases between them. The CDR3 loop spans 13 amino acids. The CDR3 here is CASSLIGQTEAFF. CDR3 nucleotides: TGTGCCAGCAGTTTAATAGGACAGACTGAAGCTTTCTTT.

The CDR3 sequence is CASTRGQGRDYEQYF. The DNA for the CDR3 is TGTGCCAGCACACGGGGACAGGGAAGAGACTACGAGCAGTACTTC. The chain has TRBV6-6 and TRBJ2-7; 9 bases are shared with TRBD1. Looked up from germline, CDR1 is MNHNY and CDR2 is SVGAGI (reference sequence). This CDR3 spans 15 amino acids. Trimming removed 7 bases from V and 3 bases from J; junction bases left unmatched: 10.

For this clone: Other DNA sequences from this sample encode an identical CDR3 as well. The rearrangement joins TRBV9 to TRBJ2-7, with D tentatively TRBD1 or TRBD2 (6 bases each). The CDR3 is made up of 14 amino acids. V was clipped by 2 bases and J by 2 bases, with 11 bases between them. Germline lookup yields CDR1 SGDLS and CDR2 YYNGEE. CDR3 region: CASSVGGGTYEQYF. The CDR3 DNA is TGTGCCAGCAGCGTCGGAGGGGGAACCTACGAGCAGTACTTC. Supplemented by reference TRBV9 and TRBJ2-7, the full variable domain reads DSGVTQTPKHLITATGQRVTLRCSPRSGDLSVYWYQQSLDQGLQFLIQYYNGEERAKGNILERFSAQQFPDLHSELNLSSLELGDSALYFCASSVGGGTYEQYFGPGTRLTVT.